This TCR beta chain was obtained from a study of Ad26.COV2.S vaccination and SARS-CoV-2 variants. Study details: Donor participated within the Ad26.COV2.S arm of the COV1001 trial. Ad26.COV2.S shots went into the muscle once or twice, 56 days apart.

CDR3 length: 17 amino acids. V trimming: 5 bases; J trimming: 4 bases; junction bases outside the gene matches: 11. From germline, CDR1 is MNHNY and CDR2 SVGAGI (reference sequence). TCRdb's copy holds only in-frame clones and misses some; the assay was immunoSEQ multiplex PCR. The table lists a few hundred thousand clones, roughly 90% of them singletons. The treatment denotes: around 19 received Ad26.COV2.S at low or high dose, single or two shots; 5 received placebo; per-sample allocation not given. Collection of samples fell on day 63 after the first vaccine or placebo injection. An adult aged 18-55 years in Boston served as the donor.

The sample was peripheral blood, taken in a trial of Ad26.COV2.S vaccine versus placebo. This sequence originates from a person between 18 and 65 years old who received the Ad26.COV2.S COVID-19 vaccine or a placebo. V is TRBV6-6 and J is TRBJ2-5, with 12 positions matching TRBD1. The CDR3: CASSPGQGAYGGETQYF. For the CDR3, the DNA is TGTGCCAGCAGTCCGGGACAGGGGGCATATGGTGGAGAGACCCAGTACTTC.